Each of the 3 T cell receptor beta chains below was sequenced from the same sample in a study of T-cell memory formation after mild COVID-19. One entry per CDR3 protein results from TCRdb running MiXCR on the 5' RACE reads. This sample has fewer than 90,000 distinct CDR3 sequences, with more than 10% found just once. The sample taken for sequencing was PBMCs or a T cell subset sorted from them (not recorded which). The receptors were sampled from a man aged 18 to 29 who had mild COVID-19 (a few samples of this study predate the infection). Cell type and time point are not known.

V gene TRBV27 combines with J gene TRBJ1-2; D gene ambiguous. Germline CDR1 and CDR2: MNHEY and SMNVEV (reference sequence). V lost 6 bases and J lost 3, with 17 bases in between. The CDR3 has 15 residues. The CDR3 protein is CASSPIGGRHYGYTF. The CDR3 region has the DNA TGTGCCAGCAGCCCTATCGGCGGGCGGCACTATGGCTACACCTTC.

This clonotype occurred a few times. This sequence joins TRBV12-3 or TRBV12-4 and TRBJ1-4, with 7 bases lining up with TRBD1. This CDR3 has 15 amino acids. The trim removed 5 bases at V and 4 bases at J, leaving 7 bases unmatched. The CDR3 protein is CASSGVGGGNEKLFF. In DNA form, the CDR3 reads TGTGCCAGCAGTGGAGTAGGGGGCGGTAATGAAAAACTGTTTTTT.

This clonotype showed up just a few times. This chain joins TRBV25-1 and TRBJ1-6, with D perhaps matching TRBD1 (5 bases). The CDR3 sequence is 12 residues long. Germline lookup yields CDR1 MGHDK and CDR2 SYGVNS. Trimming shortened V by 10 bases and J by 14 bases, and 18 bases separated the two germline ends. This CDR3 reads CATNTGLRTLHF. DNA of the CDR3: TGTGCCACCAACACGGGGCTCCGGACCCTCCACTTT.